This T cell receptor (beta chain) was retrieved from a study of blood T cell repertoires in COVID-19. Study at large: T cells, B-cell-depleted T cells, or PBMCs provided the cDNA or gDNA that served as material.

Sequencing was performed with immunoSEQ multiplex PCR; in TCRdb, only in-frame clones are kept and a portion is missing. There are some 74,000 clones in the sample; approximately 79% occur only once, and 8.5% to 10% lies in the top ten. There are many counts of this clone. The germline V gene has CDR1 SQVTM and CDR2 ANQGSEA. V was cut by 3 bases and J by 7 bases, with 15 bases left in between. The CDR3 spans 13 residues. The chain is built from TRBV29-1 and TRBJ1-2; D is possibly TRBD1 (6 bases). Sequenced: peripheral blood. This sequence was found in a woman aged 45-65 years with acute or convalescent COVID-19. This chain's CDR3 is CSVDPSQGSGYTF. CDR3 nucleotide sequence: TGCAGCGTTGATCCTTCACAGGGTTCTGGCTACACCTTC.